Below are 22 T cell receptor beta chains sequenced from a single sample in a study of T cell repertoires in cytomegalovirus infection. Their antigens are not known. One entry per CDR3 protein results from TCRdb running MiXCR on the reads. Of approximately 270,000 distinct CDR3 sequences in the sample, approximately 22% were seen once. This specimen was cultured PBMCs, taken from culture after CMV antigen stimulation. These receptors were taken from a human donor in good health (CMV status not recorded). Some clones in this sample may be carry-over from other donors' samples.

This clonotype was detected only once. The chain has TRBV2 and TRBJ1-2, with 7 bases that match TRBD1. The CDR3 contains 14 residues. Trimming at V came to 2 bases and at J to 4 bases, leaving 4 bases not matched to a gene. Germline V gives CDR1 SNHLY, CDR2 FYNNEI. This chain's CDR3 is CASSERAGGYGYTF. As DNA, the CDR3 is TGTGCCAGCAGTGAAAGGGCAGGGGGCTATGGCTACACCTTC.

The rearrangement links TRBV27 to TRBJ2-3, with TRBD2 identical over 10 bases. The CDR3 extends over 18 amino acids. Trimming took 3 bases from V and 0 from J; bases not matched to a gene: 9. Germline V gives CDR1 MNHEY, CDR2 SMNVEV (reference sequence). The CDR3 DNA is TGTGCCAGCAGTTTCCGAGCGGGAGGGGTATCTAGCACAGATACGCAGTATTTT. This gives the protein CASSFRAGGVSSTDTQYF.

This clonotype was recorded at least ten times. The J gene is TRBJ1-2, the V gene TRBV7-2, with 9 bases matching TRBD1. Germline lookup yields CDR1 SGHTA and CDR2 FQGNSA. The CDR3 sequence is 14 residues long. V was clipped by 3 bases and J by 7 bases; unmatched bases: 6. This chain's CDR3 is CASSFGQGRGGYTF. The CDR3 bases are TGTGCCAGCAGCTTTGGACAGGGGCGGGGTGGCTACACCTTC.

This clonotype was recorded a few times. The genes are TRBV29-1 and TRBJ2-1; 10 bases map to TRBD1. Germline CDR1 reads SQVTM; CDR2 reads ANQGSEA. With V trimmed by 4 bases and J by 4 bases, 7 bases remained unmatched. This CDR3 comprises 15 residues. The CDR3 DNA reads as TGCAGCGTTGTTTGGGGACAGGGGCCTTACAATGAGCAGTTCTTC. Its translation is CSVVWGQGPYNEQFF.

This clonotype came up many times. The chain recombines TRBV7-2 with TRBJ2-2; 9 nucleotides agree with TRBD2. The germline V gene has CDR1 SGHTA and CDR2 FQGNSA. This CDR3 has 16 residues. Trimming took 1 base from V and 1 from J; bases not matched to a gene: 1. CDR3 DNA sequence: TGTGCCAGCAGCTTAGTTAGCGGGGGGAACACCGGGGAGCTGTTTTTT. Protein sequence: CASSLVSGGNTGELFF.

This clonotype was detected a few times. The chain recombines TRBV3-1 with TRBJ1-3, with 9 bases lining up with TRBD1. In germline, CDR1 is LGHDT, CDR2 YNNKEL (reference sequence). The CDR3 is 17 residues long. V trimming: 5 bases; J trimming: 1 base; junction bases outside the gene matches: 9. The CDR3 reads CASSTGQGTGSGNTIYF. In nucleotides, the CDR3 is TGTGCCAGCAGCACCGGACAGGGGACAGGATCTGGAAACACCATATATTTT.

The chain links TRBV10-3 to TRBJ2-1; TRBD2 agrees at 12 bases. V dropped 3 bases and J dropped 5; count of bases not matched to a gene: 8. CDR1 is ENHRY, CDR2 SYGVKD, per germline. The CDR3 covers 17 residues. Here the CDR3 reads CAISEQTRTSGNNEQFF. In DNA, the CDR3 is TGTGCCATCAGTGAACAGACCCGGACTAGCGGGAACAATGAGCAGTTCTTC.

This clonotype was observed a few times. The J gene is TRBJ1-3, the V gene TRBV12-3 or TRBV12-4; 7 bases fit TRBD1. The V segment lost 0 bases and the J segment 2 bases; nucleotides outside the gene matches: 1. The CDR3 spans 15 residues. CDR3 DNA sequence: TGTGCCAGCAGTTTAGCGGGGACAGCTGGAAACACCATATATTTT. Translated: CASSLAGTAGNTIYF.

This clonotype was seen repeatedly, ten times or more. CDR3 sequence: CASSSGVRGTEAFF. Written as DNA, the CDR3 is TGTGCCAGCAGCTCGGGAGTGAGGGGCACTGAAGCTTTCTTT. This sequence joins TRBV7-2 and TRBJ1-1, with TRBD1 as a possible D gene (5 bases). This CDR3 region has 14 residues. Germline V lookup: CDR1 SGHTA, CDR2 FQGNSA. Trimming cost V 4 bases and J 4 bases, with 13 bases left between them.

This clonotype was seen only a few times. The V gene is TRBV27, the J gene TRBJ2-3; 7 nucleotides align to TRBD2. CDR3 length equals 15 residues. CDR1 is MNHEY and CDR2 is SMNVEV in the germline V gene (reference sequence). The V and J ends lost 3 bases and 6 bases, in that order; junction bases with no gene match: 9. The CDR3 DNA reads TGTGCCAGCAGTTTCTTCGCGGGAGTAGGTGATACGCAGTATTTT. It translates to CASSFFAGVGDTQYF.

The chain carries TRBV20-1 and TRBJ1-1, with TRBD1 as a possible D gene (6 bases). The CDR3 extends over 13 amino acids. Germline V lookup: CDR1 DFQATT, CDR2 SNEGSKA (reference sequence). V was clipped by 5 bases and J by 4 bases, with 14 bases between them. The CDR3: CSALILGGTEAFF. For the CDR3, the DNA is TGCAGTGCTTTAATTTTAGGGGGCACTGAAGCTTTCTTT.

The chain employs TRBV4-1 and TRBJ2-7; D gene ambiguous. The CDR3 has 14 amino acids. Germline V gene lookup returns CDR1 MGHRA and CDR2 YSYEKL. Trimming stripped 1 base from V and 0 bases from J, with 7 bases between. CDR3 loop: CASSQADNSYEQYF. In DNA form, the CDR3 reads TGCGCCAGCAGCCAAGCGGATAACTCCTACGAGCAGTACTTC.

This clonotype has more than one count but fewer than ten. The gene calls are TRBV12-3 or TRBV12-4 and TRBJ2-5, with 10 bases fitting TRBD1. V dropped 5 bases and J dropped 3; count of bases not matched to a gene: 6. The CDR3 loop spans 15 amino acids. This chain's CDR3 is CASSRRTGGKETQYF. Here the CDR3 DNA reads TGTGCCAGCAGTCGAAGGACAGGGGGAAAAGAGACCCAGTACTTC.

This clonotype was counted many times. This chain connects TRBV7-2 to TRBJ2-3; TRBD1 might be the D (6 bases). CDR1 and CDR2 (germline): SGHTA, FQGNSA. The CDR3 has 16 residues. V was clipped by 6 bases and J by 2 bases, with 18 bases between them. The CDR3 DNA reads as TGTGCCAGCAGTCAACTGGGACAAGACAACACAGATACGCAGTATTTT. It codes for CASSQLGQDNTDTQYF.

The gene calls are TRBV10-3 and TRBJ2-2; 10 positions agree with TRBD2. The CDR3 spans 15 residues. Looked up from germline, CDR1 is ENHRY and CDR2 is SYGVKD. V shed 8 bases and J 4 bases; nucleotides not matched to a gene: 7. The CDR3 DNA reads as TGTGCCATCCAAGCGGGAGGGCCGGGCACCGGGGAGCTGTTTTTT. Translating gives CAIQAGGPGTGELFF.

This rearrangement joins TRBV13 to TRBJ2-5, with D unclear. The CDR3 contains 13 residues. V lost 2 bases and J 3 bases, leaving 7 bases between the germline ends. The germline CDR1 and CDR2 sequences are PRHDT and FYEKMQ (reference sequence). The CDR3: CASSLNRKETQYF. The DNA for the CDR3 is TGTGCCAGCAGCTTAAACCGAAAAGAGACCCAGTACTTC.

This clonotype showed up many times. The chain carries TRBV6-2 or TRBV6-3 and TRBJ2-5, with 12 positions matching TRBD1. The junction had 9 bases not matched to a gene; V was cut back by 8 bases and J by 5 bases. This CDR3 contains 15 residues. The germline gives CDR1 MNHEY, CDR2 SVGEGT. The CDR3 reads CASGGQGAPGETQYF. The CDR3, as DNA: TGTGCCAGCGGGGGACAGGGGGCGCCGGGGGAGACCCAGTACTTC.

This clonotype was seen a handful of times. The chain uses TRBV4-1 and TRBJ2-2; D is uncertain. The CDR3 consists of 16 residues. V lost 0 bases and J lost 2, with 10 bases in between. Germline V gives CDR1 MGHRA, CDR2 YSYEKL. CDR3: CASSQEAGLNTGELFF. The CDR3 region has the DNA TGCGCCAGCAGCCAAGAGGCCGGCCTAAACACCGGGGAGCTGTTTTTT.

This clonotype was detected a few times. CDR3 sequence reads: CASSPGEGNYGYTF. In DNA form, the CDR3 reads TGCGCCAGCAGCCCCGGAGAGGGGAACTATGGCTACACCTTC. The chain is built from TRBV5-1 and TRBJ1-2; a weak D match, TRBD1 (5 bases). The CDR3 sequence is 14 residues long. The germline CDR1 and CDR2 sequences are SGHRS and YFSETQ. Trimming removed 4 bases from V and 2 bases from J, with 12 bases in between. The full variable domain, completed using reference TRBV5-1 and TRBJ1-2, is KAGVTQTPRYLIKTRGQQVTLSCSPISGHRSVSWYQQTPGQGLQFLFEYFSETQRNKGNFPGRFSGRQFSNSRSEMNVSTLELGDSALYLCASSPGEGNYGYTFGSGTRLTVV.

This clonotype showed up many times. V is TRBV7-2 and J is TRBJ1-1; D not resolved. Trimming cost V 4 bases and J 2 bases, with 8 bases left between them. CDR1 and CDR2 from the germline V gene are SGHTA and FQGNSA. This CDR3 spans 13 amino acids. Here the CDR3 reads CASSSDANTEAFF. In DNA form, the CDR3 reads TGTGCCAGCAGCTCAGACGCAAACACTGAAGCTTTCTTT.

The genes are TRBV4-3 and TRBJ1-1; D unclear. V lost 2 bases and J 4 bases, leaving 8 bases between the germline ends. CDR1 and CDR2 from the germline V gene are LGHNA and YSLEER. This CDR3 spans 13 amino acids. CDR3 DNA: TGCGCCAGCAGCCAATACTGGCGCACTGAAGCTTTCTTT. The encoded protein is CASSQYWRTEAFF.

This clonotype has only a few counts. The chain uses TRBV11-3 and TRBJ2-5, with D possibly being TRBD2 (6 bases). The CDR3 sequence is 14 residues long. Looked up from germline, CDR1 is SGHNT and CDR2 is YENEEA. V was cut by 7 bases and J by 2 bases, with 14 bases left in between. DNA for the CDR3: TGTGCCAGCAAACCCGGGGGAAATCAAGAGACCCAGTACTTC. Amino acid sequence: CASKPGGNQETQYF.